This T cell receptor beta chain was sequenced in a study of cytomegalovirus exposure and HLA in healthy donors. Study results and limitations: Being indistinguishable, some V segments were excluded, TRBV6-2 and TRBV6-3 among them.

The sample holds a few counts of this clone. Its antigen remains unidentified. V was pared by 2 bases and J by 4 bases, with 2 bases of the junction left unmatched. The CDR3 extends over 14 amino acids. Per the germline V gene, CDR1 is ENHRY and CDR2 is SYGVKD. A multiplex PCR was run with 60 Vbeta primers and 13 Jbeta primers. The table came from immunoSEQ multiplex PCR; TCRdb's copy has only in-frame clones and leaves some out. The table records 75,000 to 100,000 clones, around 76% of them present only once. Sequencing used PBMCs. This sequence originates from a young man in good health and CMV-seronegative. The chain recombines TRBV10-3 with TRBJ1-1; 9 bases line up with TRBD1. The CDR3 here is CAISETTGGTEAFF. CDR3 bases: TGTGCCATCAGTGAGACGACAGGGGGCACTGAAGCTTTCTTT.